Presented here are 27 T cell receptor beta chains from one specimen sequenced in a study of tumour-infiltrating T cells in Burkitt lymphoma. TCRdb keeps only in-frame clones here, not all; method: immunoSEQ multiplex PCR. The table records approximately 4,400 clones, 16% of them present only once. Sequenced input: tumor tissue. The receptors shown here come from a human donor with diffuse large B-cell lymphoma. Some clones in this sample may be carry-over from other donors' samples.

CDR3 sequence reads: CASSLERASTDTQYF. The CDR3 nucleotides are TGTGCCAGCAGTTTAGAGAGGGCCTCCACAGATACGCAGTATTTT. The chain links TRBV27 to TRBJ2-3; possibly TRBD2 for D (5 bases). Germline V gene lookup returns CDR1 MNHEY and CDR2 SMNVEV (reference sequence). V gave up 2 bases and J gave up 2 bases, with 11 bases separating them. CDR3 length equals 15 residues.

This clone appeared once. The genes are TRBV7-9 and TRBJ1-4; D remains ambiguous. Germline V gives CDR1 SEHNR, CDR2 FQNEAQ (reference sequence). V shed 0 bases and J shed 8 bases, with 13 bases lying between them. The CDR3 sequence is 15 residues long. The CDR3 spells CASSLALTAREKLFF. DNA for the CDR3: TGTGCCAGCAGCTTAGCCCTCACGGCACGCGAAAAACTGTTTTTT.

V and J are TRBV27 and TRBJ2-1; D might be TRBD1 or TRBD2, each matching 5 bases. V lost 6 bases and J lost 0, with 12 bases in between. CDR1 and CDR2 (germline): MNHEY, SMNVEV (reference sequence). CDR3 length: 15 residues. The CDR3 sequence is CASRWGSSSYNEQFF. The CDR3 coding sequence is TGTGCCAGCAGGTGGGGGTCTAGCTCCTACAATGAGCAGTTCTTC.

The chain uses TRBV7-9 and TRBJ1-2; a weak D match, TRBD1 (5 bases). Germline V gene sequence: CDR1 SEHNR, CDR2 FQNEAQ (reference sequence). The V end was cut by 5 bases, the J end by 6 bases, with 22 bases between. The CDR3 extends over 16 amino acids. CDR3 sequence reads: CASSHPARRGFDGYTF. The DNA of the CDR3 is TGTGCCAGCAGCCATCCTGCACGGAGGGGCTTTGATGGCTACACCTTC. Full variable domain (remainder filled in from reference TRBV7-9 and TRBJ1-2): DTGVSQNPRHKITKRGQNVTFRCDPISEHNRLYWYRQTLGQGPEFLTYFQNEAQLEKSRLLSDRFSAERPKGSFSTLEIQRTEQGDSAMYLCASSHPARRGFDGYTFGSGTRLTVV.

The chain uses TRBV7-2 and TRBJ2-1, with a weak D call TRBD1 (5 bases). Looked up from germline, CDR1 is SGHTA and CDR2 is FQGNSA. The CDR3 has 12 amino acids. Trimming stripped 6 bases from V and 6 bases from J, with 9 bases between. CDR3 residues: CASSPRVNEQFF. DNA for the CDR3: TGTGCCAGCAGTCCCAGGGTCAATGAGCAGTTCTTC.

The chain uses TRBV5-6 and TRBJ2-1; 11 bases match TRBD2. Germline lookup yields CDR1 SGHDT and CDR2 YYEEEE. CDR3 length: 16 residues. V trimming: 4 bases; J trimming: 4 bases; junction bases outside the gene matches: 7. The CDR3 DNA is TGTGCCAGCAGCCGACCGGGACTAGCGGATTACAATGAGCAGTTCTTC. Translation gives CASSRPGLADYNEQFF.

This clone was observed a handful of times. The CDR3 here is CASSRTGGGGYEQYF. CDR3 DNA: TGTGCCAGCAGCCGCACAGGGGGGGGAGGCTACGAGCAGTACTTC. The rearrangement joins TRBV7-8 to TRBJ2-7; D might be TRBD1 (8 bases). V was trimmed by 5 bases and J by 3 bases, leaving 17 bases between them. Germline lookup yields CDR1 SGHVS and CDR2 FQNEAQ. The CDR3 is 15 residues long.

The chain carries TRBV18 and TRBJ2-1; D might be TRBD1 or TRBD2, each matching 5 bases. The germline V gene encodes CDR1 KGHSH and CDR2 LQKENI. V lost 4 bases, J lost 7 bases, and 20 bases lay in between. This CDR3 has 16 amino acids. The CDR3 reads CASSQSRDLNSNEQFF. CDR3 sequence (DNA): TGTGCCAGCTCACAATCTCGGGACCTAAACTCGAATGAGCAGTTCTTC.

This clone was seen more than once but under ten times. The chain links TRBV28 to TRBJ1-2; D unclear. The V and J ends lost 8 bases and 2 bases respectively, with 9 bases between them. Germline V gives CDR1 MDHEN, CDR2 SYDVKM. The CDR3 has 12 residues. In DNA, the CDR3 is TGTGCCAGCTCCGGGAACAACTATGGCTACACCTTC. It encodes CASSGNNYGYTF.

CDR3 coding DNA: TGTGCCAGCAGCCTAGGGGGTGCGGCAGGGCAGCCCCAGCATTTT. Translation gives CASSLGGAAGQPQHF. J is TRBJ1-5 and V is TRBV2; D perhaps matches TRBD1 (6 bases). The CDR3 is 15 residues long. Germline V gene data show CDR1 as SNHLY and CDR2 as FYNNEI. With 6 bases removed from V and 7 bases from J, the gap between germline ends came to 19 bases. Using reference TRBV2 and TRBJ1-5 for the parts outside the CDR3, the full variable domain is EPEVTQTPSHQVTQMGQEVILRCVPISNHLYFYWYRQILGQKVEFLVSFYNNEISEKSEIFDDQFSVERPDGSNFTLKIRSTKLEDSAMYFCASSLGGAAGQPQHFGDGTRLSIL.

The chain is built from TRBV30 and TRBJ1-5; 8 bases fit TRBD1. V was pared by 3 bases and J by 5 bases, with 3 bases of the junction left unmatched. Germline CDR1 reads GTSNPN; CDR2 reads SVGIG (reference sequence). The CDR3 runs 13 residues. CDR3 DNA: TGTGCCTGGAGCACAGGGGGGGATCAGCCCCAGCATTTT. Residues: CAWSTGGDQPQHF.

Only a few counts were recorded for this clone. This chain connects TRBV7-9 to TRBJ2-3; D unclear. Trimming took off 5 bases at V and 3 bases at J, with 18 bases between the two ends. Germline V CDR1 and CDR2: SEHNR, FQNEAQ (reference sequence). The CDR3 totals 16 residues. CDR3 sequence (DNA): TGTGCCAGCAGCCTACAGTTTTCGGCCCTGACAGATACGCAGTATTTT. Residues: CASSLQFSALTDTQYF.

The chain joins TRBV30 to TRBJ1-4; TRBD1 is a possible D gene (5 bases). Looked up from germline, CDR1 is GTSNPN and CDR2 is SVGIG (reference sequence). The CDR3 extends over 17 amino acids. The germline V and J ends were trimmed by 1 base and 13 bases, with 28 bases remaining between them. The chain's CDR3 is CAWSGGTVGLKRLGLFF. The CDR3 region has the DNA TGTGCCTGGAGTGGAGGGACCGTCGGGTTGAAGCGACTGGGACTGTTTTTT.

This clone was observed a few times. A junction end diverges from the germline sequence, so it may reflect a read error. The V gene is TRBV18, the J gene TRBJ2-7; D unclear. The CDR3 totals 18 residues. The germline gives CDR1 KGHSH, CDR2 LQKENI. As DNA, the CDR3 is TGTGCCAGCTCACCTCATCGCTTCGGTGGCGGCAGGATACCGGCAGGCGGCTTC. Amino acids: CASSPHRFGGGRIPAGGF. The complete variable domain, with remaining parts taken from reference TRBV18 and TRBJ2-7, reads NAGVMQNPRHLVRRRGQEARLRCSPMKGHSHVYWYRQLPEEGLKFMVYLQKENIIDESGMPKERFSAEFPKEGPSILRIQQVVRGDSAAYFCASSPHRFGGGRIPAGGFGPGTRLTVT.

There are a few counts of this clone. This chain joins TRBV29-1 and TRBJ2-7, with 14 bases that match TRBD2. The CDR3 covers 15 residues. V shed 4 bases and J 4 bases; nucleotides not matched to a gene: 6. CDR1 is SQVTM, CDR2 ANQGSEA, per germline. The CDR3 DNA reads as TGCAGCGTTGTCCCCGGGACTAGCGGGAGATACGAGCAGTACTTC. Protein: CSVVPGTSGRYEQYF.

This sequence joins TRBV9 and TRBJ1-6; D not resolved. Between the trimmed V and J ends, which lost 2 bases and 0 bases, there was a span of 9 bases. CDR1 is SGDLS, CDR2 YYNGEE, per germline. The CDR3 contains 16 residues. Written as DNA, the CDR3 is TGTGCCAGCAGCGTCTCCTCAAGCTCCTATAATTCACCCCTCCACTTT. Translated: CASSVSSSSYNSPLHF.

This rearrangement joins TRBV18 to TRBJ1-1, with D possibly matching TRBD1 (5 bases). The germline V gene has CDR1 KGHSH and CDR2 LQKENI. CDR3 size: 17 residues. V lost 2 bases and J 3 bases, leaving 19 bases between the germline ends. The CDR3 nucleotides read TGTGCCAGCTCACCAAGGGCCCGAGTAGAAGGGGACACTGAAGCTTTCTTT. Translation gives CASSPRARVEGDTEAFF. Variable domain in full (rest from reference TRBV18 and TRBJ1-1): NAGVMQNPRHLVRRRGQEARLRCSPMKGHSHVYWYRQLPEEGLKFMVYLQKENIIDESGMPKERFSAEFPKEGPSILRIQQVVRGDSAAYFCASSPRARVEGDTEAFFGQGTRLTVV.

The V call is TRBV27, the J call TRBJ2-7; D is unclear. CDR3 length: 16 amino acids. The germline gives CDR1 MNHEY, CDR2 SMNVEV (reference sequence). V was trimmed by 4 bases and J by 2 bases, leaving 18 bases between them. CDR3 loop: CASSSTPSWLAYEQYF. Here the CDR3 DNA reads TGTGCCAGCAGTTCGACCCCATCTTGGTTGGCCTACGAGCAGTACTTC.

This clone has only a few counts. The chain has TRBV18 and TRBJ1-2; D is unclear. The V end lost 3 bases, the J end lost 8 bases, and 13 bases lay between the germline ends. CDR1 and CDR2 from the germline V gene are KGHSH and LQKENI. This CDR3 contains 13 residues. The CDR3 DNA follows: TGTGCCAGCTCACCCAAGGAGGTGGGGGGCTACACCTTC. Protein product: CASSPKEVGGYTF.

This clone was observed a few times. This chain connects TRBV5-1 to TRBJ1-2; the D is unclear. Germline V lookup: CDR1 SGHRS, CDR2 YFSETQ. The CDR3 sequence is 13 residues long. V lost 0 bases and J lost 8, with 11 bases in between. CDR3 DNA sequence: TGCGCCAGCAGCTTGGCCGGGGTGGTAGGCTACACCTTC. Translated: CASSLAGVVGYTF.

This clone was counted a few times. The chain uses TRBV4-2 and TRBJ2-5, with no clear D. Trimming took 1 base from V and 5 from J, leaving 11 bases between them. The CDR3 spans 14 residues. CDR1 is LGHNA and CDR2 is YNFKEQ in the germline V gene. DNA of the CDR3: TGTGCCAGCAGCCAAGGCCGGGTCGGGGAGACCCAGTACTTC. This gives the protein CASSQGRVGETQYF.

This chain links TRBV5-1 with TRBJ2-7, with 11 bases identical to TRBD2. The CDR3 runs 17 residues. V gave up 0 bases and J gave up 2 bases; unmatched junction bases: 7. Germline assignment: CDR1 SGHRS and CDR2 YFSETQ. CDR3: CASSLGSGGASPYEQYF. CDR3 bases: TGCGCCAGCAGCTTGGGTAGCGGGGGGGCCAGCCCCTACGAGCAGTACTTC.

This rearrangement joins TRBV6-5 to TRBJ1-5; unclear D gene. Trimming stripped 2 bases from V and 0 bases from J, with 2 bases between. CDR3 length: 13 amino acids. Germline-derived CDR1 and CDR2 are MNHEY and SVGAGI. As DNA, the CDR3 is TGTGCCAGCAGTTACAGTAGCAATCAGCCCCAGCATTTT. Encoded protein: CASSYSSNQPQHF.

V and J are TRBV27 and TRBJ1-1, with D unresolved. CDR3 length: 14 residues. V lost 5 bases and J 0 bases, leaving 10 bases between the germline ends. In germline, CDR1 is MNHEY, CDR2 SMNVEV (reference sequence). CDR3 region: CASSPNPLNTEAFF. The CDR3 bases are TGTGCCAGCAGTCCAAACCCCTTGAACACTGAAGCTTTCTTT.

The genes are TRBV19 and TRBJ1-2; D perhaps matches TRBD1 (5 bases). The CDR3 totals 14 residues. CDR1 and CDR2 from the germline V gene are LNHDA and SQIVND (reference sequence). The CDR3: CASHRGSLRYGYTF. In DNA form, the CDR3 reads TGTGCGAGTCACCGGGGCAGCCTCCGATATGGCTACACCTTC.

The genes are TRBV6-4 and TRBJ1-5; D call uncertain. Germline assignment: CDR1 MRHNA and CDR2 SNTAGT. The CDR3 loop spans 16 amino acids. Trimming took off 7 bases at V and 1 base at J, with 17 bases between the two ends. The DNA for the CDR3 is TGTGCCAGCACCTTTCCCCGGAGGGAGAGCAATCAGCCCCAGCATTTT. This translates into CASTFPRRESNQPQHF.

This chain links TRBV9 with TRBJ1-1, with a weak D call TRBD1 (6 bases). With 0 bases removed from V and 1 base from J, the gap between germline ends came to 13 bases. The germline CDR1 and CDR2 sequences are SGDLS and YYNGEE. The CDR3 loop spans 16 amino acids. Written as DNA, the CDR3 is TGTGCCAGCAGCGTAGTCGTAGGGGGGGCGAACACTGAAGCTTTCTTT. It encodes CASSVVVGGANTEAFF. Complete variable domain (other parts from reference TRBV9 and TRBJ1-1): DSGVTQTPKHLITATGQRVTLRCSPRSGDLSVYWYQQSLDQGLQFLIQYYNGEERAKGNILERFSAQQFPDLHSELNLSSLELGDSALYFCASSVVVGGANTEAFFGQGTRLTVV.